Shown below are 25 T cell receptor beta chains from a single sample sequenced in a study of OX40 agonist ivuxolimab in advanced cancers. Library creation used the immunoSEQ multiplex PCR assay. TCRdb mirrors the immuneACCESS table, restricted to in-frame sequences. Some clones are absent from its copies; in checked studies, under half trace to an unresolved V gene, and the reason for the others is unknown. For this sample the table gives under 150,000 clones, of which roughly nine tenths were detected only once. Clones ranked in the top ten supply approximately 0.55% of the sample. This sample comprised CD4+ or CD8+ T cells sorted from blood, obtained in a trial of the OX40 agonist ivuxolimab. All receptors derive from an adult with an advanced solid tumor such as melanoma, head and neck, liver or kidney cancer.

The gene calls are TRBV28 and TRBJ2-6; possibly TRBD1 for D (5 bases). The CDR3 spans 15 residues. CDR1 and CDR2 (germline): MDHEN, SYDVKM. V shed 2 bases and J shed 2 bases, with 7 bases lying between them. The CDR3 DNA is TGTGCCAGCAGTTTAGCCAGGGCTGGGGCCAACGTCCTGACTTTC. Protein product: CASSLARAGANVLTF.

The count of this clone is one. J is TRBJ2-2 and V is TRBV2, with 11 nucleotides matching TRBD2. The CDR3 consists of 13 residues. CDR1 is SNHLY and CDR2 is FYNNEI in the germline V gene. V lost 8 bases and J lost 6; bases outside the gene matches: 2. The DNA of the CDR3 is TGTGCCAGCGGACTAGCGGGCGCCGGGGAGCTGTTTTTT. This encodes CASGLAGAGELFF.

The chain uses TRBV6-5 and TRBJ1-2, with 8 bases that match TRBD1. Germline CDR1 reads MNHEY; CDR2 reads SVGAGI. CDR3 size: 15 residues. The junction had 8 bases not matched to a gene; V was cut back by 5 bases and J by 3 bases. For the CDR3, the DNA is TGTGCCAGCAGTACCATGGACAGGGAGTACTATGGCTACACCTTC. The encoded protein is CASSTMDREYYGYTF.

The chain recombines TRBV7-9 with TRBJ2-5; 8 bases map to TRBD1. This CDR3 has 13 residues. V lost 2 bases and J lost 5; bases outside the gene matches: 1. CDR1 is SEHNR, CDR2 FQNEAQ, per germline (reference sequence). In nucleotides, the CDR3 is TGTGCCAGCAGCTTACAGGGGGCTGAGACCCAGTACTTC. Its protein is CASSLQGAETQYF.

The CDR3 here is CSATPGGTQYF. CDR3 DNA: TGCAGTGCTACTCCCGGCGGGACCCAGTACTTC. The chain joins TRBV20-1 to TRBJ2-5; D unresolved. V was clipped by 4 bases and J by 7 bases, with 10 bases between them. There are 11 residues in the CDR3. In germline, CDR1 is DFQATT, CDR2 SNEGSKA (reference sequence).

This clone showed up just a few times. J is TRBJ1-2 and V is TRBV28, with 7 bases lining up with TRBD1. This CDR3 contains 12 residues. CDR1 and CDR2 from the germline V gene are MDHEN and SYDVKM. V lost 5 bases to trimming and J lost 8 bases; unmatched junction nucleotides: 5. CDR3 in amino acids: CASSRQGVGYTF. For the CDR3, the DNA is TGTGCCAGCAGTCGACAGGGTGTCGGCTACACCTTC.

V is TRBV19 and J is TRBJ1-4, with TRBD1 matching over 7 bases. J lost 4 bases, V lost 3 bases, and 5 bases had no gene match. The length of the CDR3 is 15 residues. The V gene's germline CDR1 is LNHDA and CDR2 SQIVND (reference sequence). In nucleotides, the CDR3 is TGTGCCAGTAGTATCGGACAGGCGAATAATGAAAAACTGTTTTTT. Translated, it gives CASSIGQANNEKLFF.

In this sample, this clone turned up once. The gene calls are TRBV4-3 and TRBJ2-2; TRBD2 might be the D (6 bases). Germline values: CDR1 LGHNA, CDR2 YSLEER. The CDR3 loop spans 14 amino acids. V was shortened by 0 bases and J by 5 bases, with 7 bases between the two germline ends. This CDR3 reads CASSQDRGTGELFF. In nucleotides, the CDR3 is TGCGCCAGCAGCCAAGATCGGGGGACCGGGGAGCTGTTTTTT.

The V call is TRBV10-3, the J call TRBJ2-3; 8 nucleotides align to TRBD1. CDR3 size: 16 residues. CDR1 is ENHRY, CDR2 SYGVKD, per germline. V shed 9 bases and J 4 bases; nucleotides not matched to a gene: 15. CDR3 sequence: CAMGEVDRGRADTQYF. Written as DNA, the CDR3 is TGTGCCATGGGGGAAGTCGACAGGGGAAGGGCAGATACGCAGTATTTT.

This sequence joins TRBV5-4 and TRBJ1-5, with unresolved D. The V end lost 0 bases, the J end lost 8 bases, and 18 bases lay between the germline ends. The germline V gene encodes CDR1 SGHNT and CDR2 YYREEE (reference sequence). The CDR3 totals 16 residues. The CDR3 loop reads CASSLEVRRAREPQHF. The DNA for the CDR3 is TGTGCCAGCAGCTTGGAGGTACGCCGCGCAAGGGAGCCCCAGCATTTT.

In nucleotides, the CDR3 is TGTGCCAGCAGTGAAACAGGGAACTCTGGGGCCAACGTCCTGACTTTC. The encoded protein is CASSETGNSGANVLTF. The J gene is TRBJ2-6, the V gene TRBV6-1; D may be TRBD1 (6 bases). CDR3 length equals 16 residues. V lost 2 bases and J 0 bases, leaving 8 bases between the germline ends. Germline V gene sequence: CDR1 MNHNS, CDR2 SASEGT.

This sequence joins TRBV2 and TRBJ1-1; TRBD1 agrees at 7 bases. This CDR3 has 13 residues. Unmatched junction bases numbered 2, after V lost 6 bases and J lost 1 base. Germline CDR1 and CDR2: SNHLY and FYNNEI. The chain's CDR3 is CASRGQPNTEAFF. CDR3 DNA sequence: TGTGCCAGCAGGGGACAGCCGAACACTGAAGCTTTCTTT.

This chain links TRBV9 with TRBJ2-2, with D possibly matching TRBD1 (5 bases). The CDR3 has 14 amino acids. Germline CDR1 SGDLS, CDR2 YYNGEE. Deletions cut 3 bases from V and 5 bases from J, with 11 bases between. This chain's CDR3 is CASSAPGLTGELFF. In DNA, the CDR3 is TGTGCCAGCAGCGCGCCAGGGTTAACCGGGGAGCTGTTTTTT.

This clone came up a few times. J is TRBJ2-7 and V is TRBV11-1; perhaps TRBD2 as D (6 bases). CDR1 is SGHAT, CDR2 FQDESV, per germline (reference sequence). Trimming stripped 5 bases from V and 5 bases from J, with 16 bases between. This CDR3 is 14 amino acids long. The DNA for the CDR3 is TGTGCCAGCAGCCCCGGACTAAGCGTCGACGAGCAGTACTTC. It codes for CASSPGLSVDEQYF. Combining the CDR3 with reference TRBV11-1 and TRBJ2-7 gives the whole variable domain EAEVAQSPRYKITEKSQAVAFWCDPISGHATLYWYRQILGQGPELLVQFQDESVVDDSQLPKDRFSAERLKGVDSTLKIQPAELGDSAMYLCASSPGLSVDEQYFGPGTRLTVT.

The V gene is TRBV19, the J gene TRBJ2-1, with D maybe TRBD2 (6 bases). CDR1 and CDR2 (germline): LNHDA, SQIVND (reference sequence). Trimming stripped 6 bases from V and 13 bases from J, with 16 bases between. CDR3 length: 12 amino acids. The CDR3 region is CASSSEGGTQFF. CDR3 nucleotides: TGTGCCAGTAGCTCCGAAGGCGGGACTCAGTTCTTC.

J is TRBJ1-2 and V is TRBV30; tentatively, D is TRBD1 (6 bases). This CDR3 comprises 17 residues. V lost 0 bases to trimming and J lost 1 base, with 18 bases between them. Germline assignment: CDR1 GTSNPN and CDR2 SVGIG (reference sequence). The CDR3, as DNA: TGTGCCTGGAGTGTAGGGGGTCTGAAACCCCTTAACTATGGCTACACCTTC. Its translation: CAWSVGGLKPLNYGYTF.

V is TRBV28 and J is TRBJ1-5; D gene ambiguous. There are 12 residues in the CDR3. Trimming took 2 bases from V and 7 from J, leaving 6 bases between them. Germline CDR1 MDHEN, CDR2 SYDVKM. CDR3 in DNA: TGTGCCAGCAGTTTAGCGGGGCAGCCCCAGCATTTT. It specifies CASSLAGQPQHF.

The chain uses TRBV2 and TRBJ2-3; no firm D call. The germline CDR1 and CDR2 sequences are SNHLY and FYNNEI. This CDR3 contains 13 residues. V was cut by 7 bases and J by 2 bases, with 10 bases left in between. The CDR3 protein is CASTLGPTDTQYF. In nucleotides, the CDR3 is TGTGCCAGCACCCTCGGACCCACAGATACGCAGTATTTT.

This sequence joins TRBV11-3 and TRBJ2-7; TRBD1 is a possible D gene (5 bases). Trimming cost V 2 bases and J 2 bases, with 10 bases left between them. The CDR3 sequence is 14 residues long. Germline CDR1 SGHNT, CDR2 YENEEA. CDR3 in amino acids: CASSLQGGTYEQYF. Written as DNA, the CDR3 is TGTGCCAGCAGCTTACAGGGTGGGACCTACGAGCAGTACTTC.

CDR3 in amino acids: CASSGNRYGSSNVLTF. The CDR3 coding sequence is TGTGCCAGCAGTGGTAACAGGTATGGGTCGTCCAACGTCCTGACTTTC. This chain joins TRBV6-1 and TRBJ2-6, with D possibly matching TRBD1 (5 bases). The CDR3 has 16 amino acids. The V end lost 4 bases, the J end lost 8 bases, and 18 bases lay between the germline ends. Germline values: CDR1 MNHNS, CDR2 SASEGT.

V and J are TRBV6-6 and TRBJ1-2, with D maybe TRBD1 (5 bases). V was shortened by 8 bases and J by 6 bases, with 13 bases between the two germline ends. The CDR3 is made up of 12 amino acids. Per germline, CDR1 MNHNY and CDR2 SVGAGI (reference sequence). The CDR3 region is CASSWGEDGYTF. DNA of the CDR3: TGTGCCAGCTCCTGGGGGGAGGATGGCTACACCTTC.

This chain uses TRBV6-1 with TRBJ2-2; 10 bases agree with TRBD2. The CDR3 has 15 residues. From germline, CDR1 is MNHNS and CDR2 SASEGT. V trimming: 9 bases; J trimming: 5 bases; junction bases outside the gene matches: 9. Here the CDR3 reads CASPRQAGGTGELFF. In DNA form, the CDR3 reads TGTGCCAGTCCCCGGCAAGCGGGGGGGACCGGGGAGCTGTTTTTT.

This sequence joins TRBV28 and TRBJ1-6, with unresolved D. This CDR3 contains 20 residues. V was clipped by 4 bases and J by 0 bases, with 22 bases between them. Germline CDR1 reads MDHEN; CDR2 reads SYDVKM. CDR3 sequence reads: CASSSPGKQVKSSYNSPLHF. DNA of the CDR3: TGTGCCAGCAGTTCCCCGGGTAAGCAGGTCAAGAGCTCCTATAATTCACCCCTCCACTTT.

The chain is built from TRBV7-8 and TRBJ2-5; 8 nucleotides agree with TRBD1. The DNA end favors TRBJ2-7, so the J call may be wrong. Looked up from germline, CDR1 is SGHVS and CDR2 is FQNEAQ. The CDR3 covers 14 residues. DNA of the CDR3: TGTGCCAGCAGCGGCCGGACAGGGAACTACGAGCAGTACTTC. This codes for CASSGRTGNYEQYF.

This rearrangement joins TRBV7-2 to TRBJ1-1; no firm D call. V gave up 5 bases and J gave up 0 bases, with 7 bases separating them. Germline-derived CDR1 and CDR2 are SGHTA and FQGNSA. The CDR3 runs to 13 residues. The CDR3 DNA is TGTGCCAGCAGCCGCGGACTGAACACTGAAGCTTTCTTT. Translating gives CASSRGLNTEAFF.